Here is one TCR beta chain with its context. The sample originates from a study of blood T cell repertoires in COVID-19. Overall study context: Samples taken during acute and convalescent COVID-19 were collected in the United States, Italy and Spain. Sample material is recorded as cDNA or gDNA derived from T cells, B-cell-depleted T cells, or PBMCs.

Clones were read by immunoSEQ multiplex PCR, and TCRdb kept only the in-frame ones, dropping some. Among 250,000 to 350,000 clones listed, 70% to 90% were seen once. The cohort comprised adults aged 18 to 89 years residing in 20 to 25 US areas. The CDR3 loop spans 14 amino acids. Germline CDR1 and CDR2: SEHNR and FQNEAQ (reference sequence). V lost 1 base, J lost 6 bases, and 12 bases lay in between. This TCR came from a woman aged 25 to 45 who had recovered from COVID-19. J is TRBJ1-1 and V is TRBV7-9; D is possibly TRBD1 (5 bases). Specimen: PBMCs or T cells enriched from blood (not recorded which). Here the CDR3 DNA reads TGTGCCAGCAGCTTAGGGGGCGTACTGTCTGAAGCTTTCTTT. Its translation is CASSLGGVLSEAFF.